The text below deals with one T cell receptor beta chain. The source of the sample is a study of identifying expanded T cells in peripheral blood. The repertoire was sequenced with immunoSEQ multiplex PCR; TCRdb's copy has only in-frame clones and lacks some. The data hold more than 70,000 clones, with approximately 83% observed a single time. The sequencing input was blood. This clonotype was obtained from a person aged 18 to 75 in good health.

CDR3 DNA: TGTGCCACCAGCAGTGAGTCCGCCTATAGCAATCAGCCCCAGCATTTT. Translation gives CATSSESAYSNQPQHF. J is TRBJ1-5 and V is TRBV15; the D is unclear. Germline CDR1 LNHNV, CDR2 YYDKDF (reference sequence). Trimming took off 3 bases at V and 0 bases at J, with 12 bases between the two ends. This CDR3 has 16 amino acids. The full variable domain, completed using reference TRBV15 and TRBJ1-5, is DAMVIQNPRYQVTQFGKPVTLSCSQTLNHNVMYWYQQKSSQAPKLLFHYYDKDFNNEADTPDNFQSRRPNTSFCFLDIRSPGLGDTAMYLCATSSESAYSNQPQHFGDGTRLSIL.